Below, one T cell receptor beta chain is given with its context. It has no known antigen specificity. Base qualities are not recorded, but no much larger clone differs from it by a single base. The donors were 40 or so Caucasian individuals from Russia, aged roughly 6 to 90 years, who were systemically healthy. Each donor gave roughly 9.5 milliliters of peripheral blood, collected into EDTA-treated Vacutainer tubes. PBMCs were isolated by Ficoll-Paque density-gradient centrifugation, with at least 7 million obtained per sample. Trizol reagent was used to extract total RNA from PBMCs, with at least 6 micrograms per sample. For every donor, flow cytometry on a PBMC aliquot measured the percentage of naive CD45RAhigh/CD27high T cells. These data are taken from a study of blood T cells in healthy people across ages (dated by TCRdb to the mid-2010s). A note on the overall study: In model experiments, roughly one uniquely barcoded TCR beta cDNA molecule per two T cells was captured by template switching. For two donors (one aged 18 to 30 and one aged 80 or older), the study analyzed two additional independent replicas of 1 million unique cDNA reads from the same blood draw. Using deep sequencing normalized with unique cDNA molecular identifiers, the study measured how TCR beta repertoire diversity changes with age. The donors were divided into four age groups: young (average about 15 years), middle-aged (about 41), aged (62) and long-lived (about 90). To avoid experimental bias, donors of different ages were spread randomly across the sequencing lanes. The investigation overall reported the following: The long-lived group showed more naive CD4+ T cells, fewer expanded clones and increased TCR diversity than the aged group, suggesting age selection. Because the CMV infection status of the donors was unknown, age-related changes in expanded clonotypes may potentially have been confounded. A strong correlation was found between observed TCR beta diversity and the percentage of naive T cells measured by flow cytometry. As age increased, observed TCR beta diversity per million T cells dropped in a roughly linear way, and a significant reduction was already evident by age 40. Estimates of total diversity based on one million sequenced T cells were considered lower bounds and underestimates. Bulk unsorted PBMC profiling prevented conclusive comparison of naive and antigen-experienced compartments.

The CDR3 spans 12 residues, from the cysteine through the phenylalanine. Kept here is only the CDR3 DNA, which spans 36 bases and is read in frame from base 1. Cut back by 3 bases and 6 bases, the V and J ends lie 9 bases apart. Library prep was done by 5' RACE. Sequencing was carried out with an Illumina HiSeq 2500. A second PCR of roughly 7 to 12 cycles was performed with a sample-barcoded 5' primer and a J-beta primer mix. A unique molecular identifier was introduced onto each TCR beta cDNA molecule by a template-switch 5' adaptor carrying 12 random nucleotides. At least 2.5 million CDR3-containing paired-end reads were obtained from each sample. First-strand cDNA synthesis was performed from all RNA using the Mint cDNA synthesis kit, with priming by a TRBC-specific oligonucleotide. Following uracil-DNA glycosylase treatment, a first 18-cycle PCR with universal primers M1SS and BC2_uni_R was performed on all cDNA. Per the source publication's procedure: Normalization of each sample was performed by random selection of 1 million high-quality reads, each carrying a distinct molecular identifier. Instead of being binned into consensus sequences, reads that shared molecular identifiers were thrown out. MiTCR, run with a Q25 quality threshold and the strictest error-elimination algorithm, handled CDR3 identification, clonotype clustering and error correction. Lower-bound total TCR beta diversity was estimated with a nonparametric unseen species model using Euler transformation. TCRdb reworked the public reads: Q25 trimming with fastp, MiXCR clone assembly, productive beta chains retained. Entries are consolidated by CDR3 protein sequence, retaining the most common genes and DNA. The V and J calls and clone size are TCRdb's, not the authors'. This sample lists 800,000 to 900,000 distinct CDR3 sequences; approximately 67% were detected once. 25% to 35% of the sample goes to the ten largest clones.

This TCR derives from a man aged 30 to 45 in good health. This sequence uses TRBV12-3 or TRBV12-4 and TRBJ2-7; no D segment can be confidently identified. Sequenced material: blood. The sequenced DNA is TGTGCCAGCAGTTTGTCGCGGATCGAGCAGTACTTC. Its coded protein is CASSLSRIEQYF.